Listed here is a single T cell receptor beta chain. Every subset's genomic DNA went evenly onto several immunoSEQ plates. Method: immunoSEQ multiplex PCR; TCRdb's copy keeps in-frame clones and lacks some. The sample yields 1 million to 1.2 million clones, roughly 80% seen once. The data were taken from a study of shared clonotypes between healthy human individuals. The V and J ends lost 7 bases and 3 bases respectively, with 13 bases between them. The CDR3 extends over 14 amino acids. The germline CDR1 and CDR2 sequences are MDHEN and SYDVKM. The chain couples TRBV28 to TRBJ1-5; D is ambiguous. The sequenced sample was memory CD4+ T cells from PBMCs. Regarding subset: CD45RA-negative fraction. The TCR comes from a man younger than 35 in good health. Some clones in this sample may be carry-over from other donors' samples. CDR3: CASKSQPYNQPQHF. CDR3 DNA: TGTGCCAGCAAGAGCCAGCCCTACAATCAGCCCCAGCATTTT.